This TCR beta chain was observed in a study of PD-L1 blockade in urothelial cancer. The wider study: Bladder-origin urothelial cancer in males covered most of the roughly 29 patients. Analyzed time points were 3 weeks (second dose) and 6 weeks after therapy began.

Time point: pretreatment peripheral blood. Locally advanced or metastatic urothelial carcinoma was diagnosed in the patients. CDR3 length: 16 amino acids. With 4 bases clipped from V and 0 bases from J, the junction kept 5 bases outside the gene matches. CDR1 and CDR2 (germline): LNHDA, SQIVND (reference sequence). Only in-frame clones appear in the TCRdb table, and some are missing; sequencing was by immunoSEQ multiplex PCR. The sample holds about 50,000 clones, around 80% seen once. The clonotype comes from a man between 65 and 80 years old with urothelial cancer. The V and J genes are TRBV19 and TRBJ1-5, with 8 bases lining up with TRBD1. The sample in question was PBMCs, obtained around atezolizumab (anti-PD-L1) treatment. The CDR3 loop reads CASSRTGSYSNQPQHF. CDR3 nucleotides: TGTGCCAGTAGTAGGACAGGGTCTTATAGCAATCAGCCCCAGCATTTT.